Here is one TCR beta chain with its context. Its antigen has not been determined. Nothing much larger sits one base from this clone, and base qualities are not available. The data are from a study of blood T cells in healthy people across ages (dated by TCRdb to between 2015 and 2016). Regarding the research as a whole: Template switching captured roughly one uniquely barcoded TCR beta cDNA molecule per two T cells in model experiments. Age-related changes in TCR beta repertoire diversity were measured in the study by deep sequencing normalized with unique cDNA molecular identifiers. Four age groups were formed from the donors: young (average 16 years), middle-aged (approximately 42), aged (about 62) and long-lived (roughly 81). To avoid experimental bias, donors of different ages were distributed randomly across sequencing lanes. For two donors (one aged 18 to 29 and one aged 80 or older), the study analyzed two additional independent replicas of 1 million unique cDNA reads from the same blood draw. The research as a whole found: Donor CMV infection status was unknown, potentially confounding age-related changes in expanded clonotypes. Compared with the aged group, the long-lived group had more naive CD4+ T cells, fewer expanded clones and increased TCR diversity, suggesting age selection. Bulk unsorted PBMC profiling prevented conclusive comparison of naive and antigen-experienced compartments. Total diversity estimates from one million sequenced T cells were considered lower bounds and underestimates. Observed TCR beta diversity per million T cells fell roughly linearly with age, and a significant reduction was already apparent by age approximately 40. A strong correlation was found between observed TCR beta diversity and the percentage of naive T cells measured by flow cytometry.

The donors were 40 or so Caucasian individuals from Russia, aged roughly 6 to 100 years, who were systemically healthy. Each donor gave 8 to 10 milliliters of peripheral blood, collected into EDTA-treated Vacutainer tubes. Ficoll-Paque density-gradient centrifugation was used to isolate PBMCs, with at least 7 million obtained per sample. Total RNA was extracted from PBMCs with Trizol reagent, with at least 5 micrograms obtained per sample. For every donor, an aliquot of PBMCs went through flow cytometry to measure the percentages of naive CD45RAhigh/CD27high T cells. Library preparation was by 5' RACE. The sequencer listed for this sample is Illumina HiSeq 2500. A second PCR of 7 to 11 cycles was performed with a sample-barcoded 5' primer and a J-beta primer mix. A unique molecular identifier was introduced onto each TCR beta cDNA molecule by a template-switch 5' adaptor carrying 12 random nucleotides. Each sample yielded at least 2.5 million CDR3-containing paired-end reads. First-strand cDNA was synthesized from all RNA with the Mint cDNA synthesis kit, primed by a TRBC-specific oligonucleotide. All cDNA was treated with uracil-DNA glycosylase and then went through a first 18-cycle PCR with the universal primers M1SS and BC2_uni_R. Concerning the study's data processing: For normalization, 1 million high-quality reads were randomly selected from each sample, with every read carrying a distinct molecular identifier. Reads sharing molecular identifiers were discarded rather than binned into consensus sequences. CDR3 identification, clonotype clustering and error correction used MiTCR with a Q25 quality threshold and the strictest error-elimination algorithm. A nonparametric unseen species model with Euler transformation was used to estimate a lower bound on total TCR beta diversity. The public sequencing data were trimmed at Q25 with fastp and processed into clonotypes with MiXCR by TCRdb, which kept only in-frame beta chains. Entries that share a CDR3 protein sequence are merged under the most common genes and DNA. It is TCRdb's table, rather than the study itself, that gives the V and J calls and clone size. This sample gives 790,000 or so distinct CDR3 sequences in total; about half of them show up just once. Around a sixth of the sample goes to the ten largest clones.

CDR3 length: 13 amino acids, cysteine to phenylalanine. Only the CDR3 region is kept as DNA, spanning 39 bases read in frame from base 1. The trim is 1 base for V and 1 base for J, with a gap of 4 bases between the germline ends. The clonotype was recovered from a man at least 80 years old in good health. The chain is made from TRBV12-3 or TRBV12-4 and TRBJ2-5; the D gene is not confidently resolved. The specimen sequenced was blood. The nucleotides read TGTGCCAGCAGTTTAGTCAGCCAAGAGACCCAGTACTTC. This is translated as CASSLVSQETQYF.